The 21 T cell receptor beta chains below were found in one sample sequenced in a study of T cell repertoires in cytomegalovirus infection. TCRdb itself ran the reads through MiXCR, one entry per CDR3 protein. The sample has some 900,000 distinct CDR3 sequences, over 25% seen once. Their antigens are not known. The source was cultured CD8+ T cells from PBMCs, collected from culture after CMV antigen stimulation. The receptors come from a human donor in good health (CMV status not recorded). Some clones in this sample may be carry-over from other donors' samples.

The V and J genes are TRBV23-1 and TRBJ2-7, with 9 bases identical to TRBD1. TRBV23-1 is classed as an ORF, of uncertain function. V lost 2 bases to trimming and J lost 4 bases; unmatched junction nucleotides: 27. This CDR3 has 22 residues. The CDR3 nucleotides read TGCGCCAGCAGTCAAAACCCCCGAAACAGGGGGCGACACGACCTTCCCCATTACGAGCAGTACGTC. This encodes CASSQNPRNRGRHDLPHYEQYV.

This sequence joins TRBV4-1 and TRBJ1-3, with unresolved D. V lost 0 bases and J 2 bases, leaving 8 bases between the germline ends. There are 15 residues in the CDR3. Germline V lookup: CDR1 MGHRA, CDR2 YSYEKL. CDR3 sequence reads: CASSQDLGPGNTIYF. DNA of the CDR3: TGCGCCAGCAGCCAAGATTTGGGTCCTGGAAACACCATATATTTT.

This clonotype was seen more than once but under ten times. V is TRBV5-6 and J is TRBJ2-4, with TRBD1 matching over 10 bases. The J segment lost 5 bases and the V segment lost 4 bases, leaving 6 bases of the junction unmatched. Per germline, CDR1 SGHDT and CDR2 YYEEEE. CDR3 length: 15 residues. The CDR3 is CASSLVGQGENIQYF. The CDR3 nucleotides read TGTGCCAGCAGCCTAGTAGGACAGGGGGAAAACATTCAGTACTTC. Supplemented by reference TRBV5-6 and TRBJ2-4, the full variable domain reads DAGVTQSPTHLIKTRGQQVTLRCSPKSGHDTVSWYQQALGQGPQFIFQYYEEEERQRGNFPDRFSGHQFPNYSSELNVNALLLGDSALYLCASSLVGQGENIQYFGAGTRLSVL.

This clonotype was found once. V and J are TRBV9 and TRBJ2-7; D is possibly TRBD1 or TRBD2 (6 bases each). Germline loops: CDR1 SGDLS, CDR2 YYNGEE. The V end lost 0 bases, the J end lost 4 bases, and 14 bases lay between the germline ends. The CDR3 has 15 residues. The CDR3 region has the DNA TGTGCCAGCAGCGTAGGAACGGGGGCCCAGTACGAGCAGTACTTC. Its translation: CASSVGTGAQYEQYF. The full variable domain, its missing parts supplied by reference TRBV9 and TRBJ2-7, is DSGVTQTPKHLITATGQRVTLRCSPRSGDLSVYWYQQSLDQGLQFLIQYYNGEERAKGNILERFSAQQFPDLHSELNLSSLELGDSALYFCASSVGTGAQYEQYFGPGTRLTVT.

This clonotype was recorded at least ten times. The chain is built from TRBV12-5 and TRBJ1-2, with D possibly being TRBD1 (5 bases). Germline CDR1 and CDR2: LGHNT and FRNRAP. This CDR3 region has 13 residues. The ends were cut back, 4 bases at V and 5 bases at J, with 11 bases in the middle. CDR3 amino acids: CASGWGTAYGYTF. The CDR3 bases are TGTGCTAGTGGTTGGGGGACGGCTTATGGCTACACCTTC.

The gene calls are TRBV10-3 and TRBJ1-1; D might be TRBD1 (6 bases). The CDR3 length is 16 residues. Trimming took off 6 bases at V and 1 base at J, with 18 bases between the two ends. Germline V CDR1 and CDR2: ENHRY, SYGVKD. The CDR3 sequence: CAISAPDSRPNTEAFF. CDR3 nucleotides: TGTGCCATCAGCGCCCCGGACAGTCGGCCGAACACTGAAGCTTTCTTT.

This clonotype was recorded a few times. V gene TRBV4-1 combines with J gene TRBJ2-7; 7 nucleotides agree with TRBD2. The CDR3 sequence is 19 residues long. Germline loops: CDR1 MGHRA, CDR2 YSYEKL. J was trimmed by 3 bases and V by 0 bases; bases with no gene match: 17. DNA of the CDR3: TGCGCCAGCAGCCAAGAACCGGCCCGAGGAGGCGGGGGAGGCTACGAGCAGTACGTC. Protein sequence: CASSQEPARGGGGGYEQYV.

The chain carries TRBV20-1 and TRBJ1-2; the D is unclear. The germline V and J ends were trimmed by 0 bases and 11 bases, with 13 bases remaining between them. Germline assignment: CDR1 DFQATT and CDR2 SNEGSKA (reference sequence). CDR3 length equals 12 residues. The CDR3 coding sequence is TGCAGTGCTAGAGACCGAGCGGGGTTATACACCTTC. Translation gives CSARDRAGLYTF.

V and J are TRBV7-9 and TRBJ1-1; D gene ambiguous. Per the germline V gene, CDR1 is SEHNR and CDR2 is FQNEAQ (reference sequence). The CDR3 has 10 amino acids. V lost 5 bases and J lost 5, with 3 bases in between. The chain's CDR3 is CASSITEAFF. The CDR3 DNA reads as TGTGCCAGCAGCATAACTGAAGCTTTCTTT.

This clonotype was detected a few times. CDR3 amino acids: CASSEPGDYEQYF. In DNA, the CDR3 is TGCGCCAGCAGTGAGCCTGGGGACTACGAGCAGTACTTC. This chain joins TRBV10-2 and TRBJ2-7; D not resolved. There are 13 residues in the CDR3. V was cut by 2 bases and J by 3 bases, with 8 bases left in between. CDR1 and CDR2 (germline): WSHSY, SAAADI.

This clonotype was counted once. The genes are TRBV4-2 and TRBJ1-1; unclear D gene. The CDR3 runs 13 residues. The germline gives CDR1 LGHNA, CDR2 YNFKEQ. With 1 base removed from V and 5 bases from J, the gap between germline ends came to 8 bases. The CDR3 loop is CASSQGPPTEAFF. In DNA form, the CDR3 reads TGTGCCAGCAGCCAAGGTCCACCAACTGAAGCTTTCTTT.

As regards this clonotype: Relative to the germline gene, one junction end is altered; a read error may explain this. The J gene is TRBJ1-3, the V gene TRBV3-1, with D uncertain. The length of the CDR3 is 15 residues. Looked up from germline, CDR1 is LGHDT and CDR2 is YNNKEL (reference sequence). CDR3: CVSSPSHPSGNTIYF. Here the CDR3 DNA reads TGTGTCAGCAGCCCAAGCCACCCCTCTGGAAACACCATATATTTT.

This clonotype showed up just a few times. The CDR3 loop reads CATVDRSSYNSPLHF. DNA of the CDR3: TGTGCCACCGTTGACCGAAGCTCCTATAATTCACCCCTCCACTTT. The chain is built from TRBV28 and TRBJ1-6; no firm D call. The germline V and J ends were trimmed by 10 bases and 0 bases, with 13 bases remaining between them. There are 15 residues in the CDR3. From germline, CDR1 is MDHEN and CDR2 SYDVKM.

J is TRBJ2-7 and V is TRBV18; 7 nucleotides line up with TRBD1. The CDR3 consists of 14 residues. V lost 4 bases and J lost 2; bases outside the gene matches: 5. The germline V gene encodes CDR1 KGHSH and CDR2 LQKENI. The chain's CDR3 is CASSLGTEAYEQYF. As DNA, the CDR3 is TGTGCCAGCTCACTCGGGACAGAAGCCTACGAGCAGTACTTC.

This clonotype was found many times. The chain employs TRBV7-6 and TRBJ2-5; 8 bases are shared with TRBD2. The V segment lost 5 bases and the J segment 0 bases; nucleotides outside the gene matches: 2. The germline V gene has CDR1 SGHVS and CDR2 FNYEAQ. The CDR3 has 14 amino acids. The CDR3 region has the DNA TGTGCCAGCAGCGAGCGGGGGTACCAAGAGACCCAGTACTTC. The encoded protein is CASSERGYQETQYF.

This chain connects TRBV13 to TRBJ2-1, with 15 nucleotides matching TRBD2. Germline V gene lookup returns CDR1 PRHDT and CDR2 FYEKMQ (reference sequence). The CDR3 extends over 17 amino acids. With V trimmed by 5 bases and J by 3 bases, 5 bases remained unmatched. The CDR3 DNA reads TGTGCCAGCAGCACGGGACTAGCGGGGGGAATCTACAATGAGCAGTTCTTC. It yields the protein CASSTGLAGGIYNEQFF.

The chain couples TRBV6-1 to TRBJ2-1; D possibly uses TRBD1 or TRBD2 (6 bases each). Germline CDR1 reads MNHNS; CDR2 reads SASEGT. The CDR3 is 15 amino acids. Trimming stripped 7 bases from V and 1 base from J, with 14 bases between. The CDR3 reads CASIATRGSYNEQFF. The CDR3, as DNA: TGTGCCAGCATTGCGACTAGGGGGTCCTACAATGAGCAGTTCTTC.

The CDR3 coding sequence is TGTGCCAGCACTTTACTACACCCGGGCGTGGCGCTTTCCAACACTGAAGCTTTCTTT. As protein: CASTLLHPGVALSNTEAFF. The chain combines TRBV6-6 with TRBJ1-1; D gene ambiguous. Trimming shortened V by 7 bases and J by 2 bases, and 29 bases separated the two germline ends. This CDR3 region has 19 residues. Germline CDR1 is MNHNY and CDR2 is SVGAGI (reference sequence).

This clonotype has at least ten counts. The V call is TRBV7-6, the J call TRBJ1-5; D remains unclear. The CDR3 is 15 residues long. The V gene lost 0 bases and the J gene lost 6 bases, with 12 bases spanning the gap. Germline CDR1 and CDR2: SGHVS and FNYEAQ. CDR3 nucleotide sequence: TGTGCCAGCAGCTTAGCGGCAGATACCCTTCAGCCCCAGCATTTT. Translating gives CASSLAADTLQPQHF.

The chain has TRBV24-1 and TRBJ2-1; a possible D gene is TRBD2 (5 bases). CDR1 KGHDR and CDR2 SFDVKD come from the germline V gene. V shed 7 bases and J shed 3 bases, with 9 bases lying between them. The CDR3 sequence is 13 residues long. The CDR3 sequence: CATRAEDYNEQFF. Here the CDR3 DNA reads TGTGCCACCAGAGCGGAAGACTACAATGAGCAGTTCTTC.

This clonotype was seen a few times. The rearrangement links TRBV10-3 to TRBJ2-5; D possibly corresponds to TRBD2 (6 bases). Trimming removed 4 bases from V and 5 bases from J, with 17 bases in between. There are 15 residues in the CDR3. The germline V gene encodes CDR1 ENHRY and CDR2 SYGVKD. The CDR3 loop is CAISGGVTRTETQYF. CDR3 coding DNA: TGTGCCATCAGTGGGGGGGTGACCAGGACGGAGACCCAGTACTTC.